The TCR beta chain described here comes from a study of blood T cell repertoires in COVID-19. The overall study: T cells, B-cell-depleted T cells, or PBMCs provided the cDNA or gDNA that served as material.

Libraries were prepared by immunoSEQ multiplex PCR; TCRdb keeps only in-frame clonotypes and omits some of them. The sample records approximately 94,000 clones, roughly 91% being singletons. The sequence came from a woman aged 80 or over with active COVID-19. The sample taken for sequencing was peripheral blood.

This CDR3 is CASSARDRQETQYF. The CDR3 DNA sequence: TGTGCCAGCAGCGCCCGGGACAGGCAAGAGACCCAGTACTTC. This chain uses TRBV5-4 with TRBJ2-5; TRBD1 matches 8 bases. This CDR3 contains 14 residues. The trim removed 4 bases at V and 2 bases at J, leaving 4 bases unmatched. Germline values: CDR1 SGHNT, CDR2 YYREEE (reference sequence). The full variable domain, rest sourced from reference TRBV5-4 and TRBJ2-5, is ETGVTQSPTHLIKTRGQQVTLRCSSQSGHNTVSWYQQALGQGPQFIFQYYREEENGRGNFPPRFSGLQFPNYSSELNVNALELDDSALYLCASSARDRQETQYFGPGTRLLVL.